This entry describes one TCR beta chain. The antigen is not known. Trimming shortened V by 0 bases and J by 5 bases, and 13 bases separated the two germline ends. The CDR3 has 16 amino acids. Looked up from germline, CDR1 is SEHNR and CDR2 is FQNEAQ (reference sequence). This specimen comes from a study of T cells in localized non-small cell lung cancer. Whole-study results and caveats: Longer survival (overall) was linked to higher T cell density in blood.

Clones were sequenced by immunoSEQ multiplex PCR, and TCRdb holds only the in-frame ones, with some missing. This repertoire shows 52,000 or so clones, 86% found once; its top ten account for about a sixth. The V and J genes are TRBV7-9 and TRBJ2-2, with D perhaps TRBD2 (5 bases). The sample here was peripheral blood, taken before any cancer treatment. This TCR derives from a male donor aged 60 or older with stage III squamous cell lung carcinoma. CDR3 region: CASSLASGIRTGELFF. The CDR3 bases are TGTGCCAGCAGCTTAGCGTCCGGGATACGAACCGGGGAGCTGTTTTTT. Full variable domain (outside the CDR3, taken from reference TRBV7-9 and TRBJ2-2): DTGVSQNPRHKITKRGQNVTFRCDPISEHNRLYWYRQTLGQGPEFLTYFQNEAQLEKSRLLSDRFSAERPKGSFSTLEIQRTEQGDSAMYLCASSLASGIRTGELFFGEGSRLTVL.